Below are 4 T cell receptor beta chains sequenced from a single sample in a study of identical twins. TCRdb ran MiXCR on the 5' RACE reads and lists one entry per CDR3 protein. Altogether fewer than 550,000 distinct CDR3 sequences are present, over 12% being singletons, with the ten largest covering about 0.47%. The sample also formed part of further work on yellow fever vaccine responses in identical twins.

Sequenced material: CD4+ T cells sorted from blood. These receptors came from a woman aged 18-35 years in good health.

The V gene is TRBV2, the J gene TRBJ2-1; 11 bases are a match to TRBD2. Per germline, CDR1 SNHLY and CDR2 FYNNEI. V was clipped by 6 bases and J by 4 bases; unmatched bases: 5. This CDR3 has 15 amino acids. CDR3 nucleotides: TGTGCCAGCAGGGAGGGACTAGCGGAATACAATGAGCAGTTCTTC. It codes for CASREGLAEYNEQFF.

A word on this clonotype: This clone may be a read error of a much larger clone one base away. This chain links TRBV7-9 with TRBJ2-1; D gene uncertain. Trimming took 3 bases from V and 0 from J, leaving 9 bases between them. The CDR3 covers 15 residues. Germline CDR1 reads SEHNR; CDR2 reads FQNEAQ (reference sequence). DNA of the CDR3: TGTGCCAGCAGCTTCGGGTCCAGCTCCTACAATGAGCAGTTCTTC. Amino acid sequence: CASSFGSSSYNEQFF.

The chain links TRBV2 to TRBJ1-6; tentative D call: TRBD1 (5 bases). The germline gives CDR1 SNHLY, CDR2 FYNNEI. Trimming stripped 4 bases from V and 9 bases from J, with 13 bases between. CDR3 length equals 14 residues. Here the CDR3 reads CASSVLARASPLHF. The CDR3 DNA reads as TGTGCCAGCAGTGTTCTTGCCAGGGCTTCACCCCTCCACTTT.

DNA of the CDR3: TGTGCCAGCAGCTTAAGCGGGGCCATTAATGAAAAACTGTTTTTT. This encodes CASSLSGAINEKLFF. This chain connects TRBV7-9 to TRBJ1-4; perhaps TRBD1 as D (5 bases). This CDR3 contains 15 residues. Germline V gene lookup returns CDR1 SEHNR and CDR2 FQNEAQ (reference sequence). Trimming removed 2 bases at V and 4 bases at J, with 11 bases between.